This TCR beta chain emerged from a study of CD8 T cells in ankylosing spondylitis. Study conclusions and caveats: Significant enrichment of disease-linked clones was reportedly seen in matched ankylosing spondylitis synovial fluid. In synovial fluid and blood from reactive arthritis, some motif variants were previously reported.

This CDR3 is 13 amino acids long. Trimming cost V 3 bases and J 3 bases; bases outside gene matches: 1. CDR1 is DFQATT and CDR2 is SNEGSKA in the germline V gene (reference sequence). Preparation of TCR beta libraries was done by quantitative 5'-RACE with molecular barcodes. TCRdb fed the 5' RACE reads into MiXCR, producing one record per CDR3 protein. The sample has some 120,000 distinct CDR3 sequences, approximately 6.8% seen once. This clonotype was seen repeatedly, ten times or more. Antigen: not known. The rearrangement uses TRBV20-1 and TRBJ1-1; the match to TRBD1 covers 10 bases. This receptor was taken from a male donor with ankylosing spondylitis or in good health (not recorded which). Sequences were obtained from blood, either unsorted or a sorted T cell fraction (not recorded which). As DNA, the CDR3 is TGCAGTGCTAGTGGACAGGGGGACACTGAAGCTTTCTTT. Translating gives CSASGQGDTEAFF.